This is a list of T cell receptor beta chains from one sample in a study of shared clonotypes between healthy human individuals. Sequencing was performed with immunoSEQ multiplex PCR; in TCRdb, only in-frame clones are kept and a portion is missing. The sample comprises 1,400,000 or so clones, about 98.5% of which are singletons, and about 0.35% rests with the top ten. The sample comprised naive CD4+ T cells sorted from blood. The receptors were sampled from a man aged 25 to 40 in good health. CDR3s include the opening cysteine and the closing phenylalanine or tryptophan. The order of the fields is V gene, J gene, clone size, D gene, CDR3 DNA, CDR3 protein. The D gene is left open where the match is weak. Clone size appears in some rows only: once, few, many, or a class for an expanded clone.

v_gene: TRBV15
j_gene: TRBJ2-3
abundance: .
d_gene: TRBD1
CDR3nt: TGTGCCACCAGTAATTTCCCGGACAGGGCGAAAGATACGCAGTATTTT
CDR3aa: CATSNFPDRAKDTQYF

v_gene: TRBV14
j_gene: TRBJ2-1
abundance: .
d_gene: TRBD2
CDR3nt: TGTGCCAGCAGCCCAACCACTAGCGGGGGAAGAAGAAAAAGCTCCTACAATGAGCAGTTCTTC
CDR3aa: CASSPTTSGGRRKSSYNEQFF

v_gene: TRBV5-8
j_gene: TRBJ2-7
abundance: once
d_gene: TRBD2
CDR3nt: TGTGCCAGCAGCTTGGGTGCAGGCGGGAGGGGCGAGCAGTACTTC
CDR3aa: CASSLGAGGRGEQYF

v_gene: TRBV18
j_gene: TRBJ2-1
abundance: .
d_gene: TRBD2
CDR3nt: TGTGCCAGCTCACTCCGGCTAGCGGGAGGCTGGGACGATGAGCAGTTCTTC
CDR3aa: CASSLRLAGGWDDEQFF

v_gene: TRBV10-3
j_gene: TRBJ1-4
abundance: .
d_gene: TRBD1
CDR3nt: TGTGCCATTCAGAAGGACAGGGTTGGGAAACTGTTTTTT
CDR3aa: CAIQKDRVGKLFF

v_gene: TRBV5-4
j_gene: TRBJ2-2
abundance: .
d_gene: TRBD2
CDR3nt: TGTGCCAGCGAGAGCGGGAGACCATCCACCGGGGAGCTGTTTTTT
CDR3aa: CASESGRPSTGELFF

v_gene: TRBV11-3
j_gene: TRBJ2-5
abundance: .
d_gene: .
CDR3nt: TGTGCCAGCAGCCCCGGGGCAGCAGAGACCCAGTACTTC
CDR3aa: CASSPGAAETQYF

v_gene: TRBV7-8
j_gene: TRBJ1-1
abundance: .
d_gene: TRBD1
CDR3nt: TGTGCCAGCAGCTTAAGACAGGGGGCGAGCACTGAAGCTTTCTTT
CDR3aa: CASSLRQGASTEAFF

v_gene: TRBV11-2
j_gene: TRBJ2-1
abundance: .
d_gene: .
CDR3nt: TGTGCCAGCAGCCACCCGGTTTCGTACAATGAGCAGTTCTTC
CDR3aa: CASSHPVSYNEQFF

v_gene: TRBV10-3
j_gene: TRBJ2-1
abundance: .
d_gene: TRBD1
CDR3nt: TGTGCCATCAGTAGGGACAGGGCGGGGTCCTACAATGAGCAGTTCTTC
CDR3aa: CAISRDRAGSYNEQFF

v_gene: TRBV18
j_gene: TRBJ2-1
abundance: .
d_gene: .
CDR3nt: TGTGCCAGCTCACCACGTAGGGTCAATGAGCAGTTCTTC
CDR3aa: CASSPRRVNEQFF

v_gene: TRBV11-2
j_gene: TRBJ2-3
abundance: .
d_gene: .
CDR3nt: TGTGCCAGCAGCTTAATCCGGGACCGCCCAGATACGCAGTATTTT
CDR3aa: CASSLIRDRPDTQYF

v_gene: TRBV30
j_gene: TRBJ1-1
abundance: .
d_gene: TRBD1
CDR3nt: TGTGCCTGGAGTAACAAGACAGGGCACTGGACTGAAGCTTTCTTT
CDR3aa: CAWSNKTGHWTEAFF

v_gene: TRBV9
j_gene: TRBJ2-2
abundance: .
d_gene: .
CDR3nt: TGTGCCAGCAGCGTAGATGGCAGAAACACCGGGGAGCTGTTTTTT
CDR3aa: CASSVDGRNTGELFF

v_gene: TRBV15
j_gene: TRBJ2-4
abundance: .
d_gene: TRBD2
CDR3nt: TGTGCCACCAGCAGAGGACTAGCGGGAGGCGGTACGGCCAAAAACATTCAGTACTTC
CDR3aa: CATSRGLAGGGTAKNIQYF

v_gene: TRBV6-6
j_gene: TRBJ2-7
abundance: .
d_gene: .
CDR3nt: TGTGCCAGCACCAACAGGGCGGGAGTCGGGGAGCAGTACTTC
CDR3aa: CASTNRAGVGEQYF

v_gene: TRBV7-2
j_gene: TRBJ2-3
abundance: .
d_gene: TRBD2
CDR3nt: TGTGCCAGCAGCTTCTTCGGACTAGCGGGAGTAGCAGATACGCAGTATTTT
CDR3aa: CASSFFGLAGVADTQYF

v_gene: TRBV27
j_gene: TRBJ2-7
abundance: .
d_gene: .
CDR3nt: TGTGCCAGCAGTTCAGGGATAGGGACCTACGAGCAGTACTTC
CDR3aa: CASSSGIGTYEQYF

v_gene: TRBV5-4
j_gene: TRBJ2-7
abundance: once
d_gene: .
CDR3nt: TGTGCCAGCAGCCCAGGCGGGGCAGGGCGCTCCTACGAGCAGTACTTC
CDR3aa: CASSPGGAGRSYEQYF

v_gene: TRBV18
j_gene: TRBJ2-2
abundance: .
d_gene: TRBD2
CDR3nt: TGTGCCAGCTCACCAACTAGCGGGAGCGCCGGGGAGCTGTTTTTT
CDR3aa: CASSPTSGSAGELFF

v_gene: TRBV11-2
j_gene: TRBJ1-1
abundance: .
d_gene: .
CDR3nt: TGTGCCAGCAGCCATCAGGGTCAAGGCGATCCTGAAGCTTTCTTT
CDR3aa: CASSHQGQGDPEAFF

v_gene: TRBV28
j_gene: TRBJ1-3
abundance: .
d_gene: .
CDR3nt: TGTGCCAGCGGTCTCCTAGGTAACTCTGGAAACACCATATATTTT
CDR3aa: CASGLLGNSGNTIYF

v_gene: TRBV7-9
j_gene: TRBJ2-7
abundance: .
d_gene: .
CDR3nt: TGTGCCAGCAGCTTAGCCGGGGGGCTTCTGGTCTACGAGCAGTACTTC
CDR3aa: CASSLAGGLLVYEQYF

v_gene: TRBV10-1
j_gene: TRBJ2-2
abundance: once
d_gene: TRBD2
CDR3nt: TGCGCCAGCAGTGAGTCCGTGACTAGCGGGATTTACACCGGGGAGCTGTTTTTT
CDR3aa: CASSESVTSGIYTGELFF

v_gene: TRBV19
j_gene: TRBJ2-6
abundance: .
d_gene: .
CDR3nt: TGTGCCAGCCGTAGGACAGTCTCTGGGGCCAACGTCCTGACTTTC
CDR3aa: CASRRTVSGANVLTF

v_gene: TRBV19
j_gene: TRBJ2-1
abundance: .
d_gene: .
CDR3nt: TGTGCCAGTAGTCTCCCCCTGCCCAGCGGCCAAATCCCTGAGCAGTTCTTC
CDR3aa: CASSLPLPSGQIPEQFF

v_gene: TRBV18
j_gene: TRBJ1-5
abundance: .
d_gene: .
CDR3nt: TGTGCCAGCTCACTGGGCGCAGGGCAGCCCCAGCATTTT
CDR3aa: CASSLGAGQPQHF

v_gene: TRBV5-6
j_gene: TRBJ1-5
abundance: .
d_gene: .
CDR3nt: TGTGCCAGCAGCTTGGGGCCCAATCAGCCCCAGCATTTT
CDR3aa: CASSLGPNQPQHF

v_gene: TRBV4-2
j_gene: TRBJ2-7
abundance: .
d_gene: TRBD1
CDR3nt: TGTGCCAGCAGCCTGACGACAGGGAACGAGCAGTACTTC
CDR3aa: CASSLTTGNEQYF

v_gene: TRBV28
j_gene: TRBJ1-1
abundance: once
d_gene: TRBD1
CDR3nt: TGTGCCAGCAGGCTAACAGGGGGAGGGACTGAAGCTTTCTTT
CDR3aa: CASRLTGGGTEAFF

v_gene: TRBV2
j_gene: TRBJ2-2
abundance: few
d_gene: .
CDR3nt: TGTGCCAGCAGTGGAAGAACAGCCTTCACCGGGGAGCTGTTTTTT
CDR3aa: CASSGRTAFTGELFF

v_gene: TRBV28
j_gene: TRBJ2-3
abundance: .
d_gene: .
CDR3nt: TGTGCCAGCAGTTTATTTACAGGTGGCACAGATACGCAGTATTTT
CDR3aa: CASSLFTGGTDTQYF

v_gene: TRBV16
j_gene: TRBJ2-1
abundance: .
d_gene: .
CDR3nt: TGTGCCAGCAGCCAATCGTTAAGCTACAATGAGCAGTTCTTC
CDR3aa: CASSQSLSYNEQFF

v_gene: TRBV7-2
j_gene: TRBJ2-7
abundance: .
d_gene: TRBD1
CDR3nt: TGTGCCAGCAGGCACCGGGACAGGGGGTCCTACGAGCAGTACTTC
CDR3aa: CASRHRDRGSYEQYF

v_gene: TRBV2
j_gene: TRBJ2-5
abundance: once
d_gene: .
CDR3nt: TGTGCCAGCAGTTGGGAGCGTGAGACCCAGTACTTC
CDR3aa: CASSWERETQYF

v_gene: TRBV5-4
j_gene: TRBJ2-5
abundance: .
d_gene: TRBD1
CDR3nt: TGTGCCAGCAGCTCAGGGGGCTGGGAGACCCAGTACTTC
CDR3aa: CASSSGGWETQYF

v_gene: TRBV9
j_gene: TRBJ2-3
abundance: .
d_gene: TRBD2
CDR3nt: TGTGCCAGCAGCGTAGCCTACACGGCGGGAGAGAATTGGTGGAGCACAGATACGCAGTATTTT
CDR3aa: CASSVAYTAGENWWSTDTQYF

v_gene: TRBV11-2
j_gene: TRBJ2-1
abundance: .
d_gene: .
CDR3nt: TGTGCCAGCAGCTCATCCCCCTTTTCCTACAATGAGCAGTTCTTC
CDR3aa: CASSSSPFSYNEQFF

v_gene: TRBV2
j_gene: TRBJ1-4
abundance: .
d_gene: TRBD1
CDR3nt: TGTGCCCGGGCAGGGACAGCAACTAATGAAAAACTGTTTTTT
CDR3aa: CARAGTATNEKLFF

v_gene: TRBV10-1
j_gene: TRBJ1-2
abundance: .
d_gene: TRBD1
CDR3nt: TGCGCCAGCAGTGAGTCCAGGGGGACTGGCTACACCTTC
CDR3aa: CASSESRGTGYTF

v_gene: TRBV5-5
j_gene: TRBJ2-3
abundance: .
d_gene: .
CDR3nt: TGTGCCAGCAGCTTGGGGATCGGGGCCCTTAGCACAGATACGCAGTATTTT
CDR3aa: CASSLGIGALSTDTQYF

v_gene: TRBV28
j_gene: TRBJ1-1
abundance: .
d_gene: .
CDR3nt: TGTGCCAGCAGCGCCCAGGCCACTACTGAAGCTTTCTTT
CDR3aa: CASSAQATTEAFF

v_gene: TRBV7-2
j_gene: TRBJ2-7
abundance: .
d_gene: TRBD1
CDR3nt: TGTGCCAGCAGCTTAGTAGGGGACAGGGTCTACGAGCAGTACTTC
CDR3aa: CASSLVGDRVYEQYF

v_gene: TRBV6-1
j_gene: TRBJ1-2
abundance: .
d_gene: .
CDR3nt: TGTGCCAGCAGTGAAGCGGTCGCAGGCTATGGCTACACCTTC
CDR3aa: CASSEAVAGYGYTF

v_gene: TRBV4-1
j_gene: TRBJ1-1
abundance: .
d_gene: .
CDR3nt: TGCGCCAGCAGCCAAATGGAGATAGGGGATTGGGACACTGAAGCTTTCTTT
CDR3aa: CASSQMEIGDWDTEAFF

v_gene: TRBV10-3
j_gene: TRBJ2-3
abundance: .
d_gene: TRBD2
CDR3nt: TGTGCCTCCCACCCCGAAGCGGGAGGGCCCCATACGCAGTATTTT
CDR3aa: CASHPEAGGPHTQYF

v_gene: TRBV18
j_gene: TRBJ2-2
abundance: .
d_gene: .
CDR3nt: TGTGCCAGCTCACCTAGACTAGAGATGTACACCGGGGAGCTGTTTTTT
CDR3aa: CASSPRLEMYTGELFF

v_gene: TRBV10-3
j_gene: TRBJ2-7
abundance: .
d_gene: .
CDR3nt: TGTGCCATCAGTCTGGACGCCCGGCGGGTGTACGAGCAGTACTTC
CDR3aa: CAISLDARRVYEQYF

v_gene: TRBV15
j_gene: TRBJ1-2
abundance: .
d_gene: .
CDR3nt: TGTGCCACCAGCTACATGAACTATGGCTACACCTTC
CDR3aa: CATSYMNYGYTF

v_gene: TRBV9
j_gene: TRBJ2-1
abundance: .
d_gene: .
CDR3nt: TGTGCCAGCAGCGTATCTAGCGTGGACAGCTACAATGAGCAGTTCTTC
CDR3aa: CASSVSSVDSYNEQFF

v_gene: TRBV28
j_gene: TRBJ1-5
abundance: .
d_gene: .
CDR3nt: TGTGCCAGCAGTTTAAAGACCCTAGTTAGCAATCAGCCCCAGCATTTT
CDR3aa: CASSLKTLVSNQPQHF

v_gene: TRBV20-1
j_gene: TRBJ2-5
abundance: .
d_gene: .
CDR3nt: TGCAGTGCTAGTCTTCTAGGGGCCCAGTACTTC
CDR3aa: CSASLLGAQYF

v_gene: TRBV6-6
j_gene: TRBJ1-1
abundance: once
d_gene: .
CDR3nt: TGTGCCAGCACACAAGCTTTCTTT
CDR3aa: CASTQAFF

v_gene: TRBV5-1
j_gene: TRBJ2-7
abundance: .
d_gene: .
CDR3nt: TGCGCCAGCAGCTTGGGAAGGGACGAGCAGTACTTC
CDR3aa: CASSLGRDEQYF

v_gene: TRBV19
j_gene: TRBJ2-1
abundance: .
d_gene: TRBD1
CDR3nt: TGTGCCAGTAGTATCCACAGGGGTAGCGCCTACAATGAGCAGTTCTTC
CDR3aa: CASSIHRGSAYNEQFF

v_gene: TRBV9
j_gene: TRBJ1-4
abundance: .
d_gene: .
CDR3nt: TGTGCCAGCAGCGCCAGCACCAGGGGATATCGTGAAAAACTGTTTTTT
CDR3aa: CASSASTRGYREKLFF

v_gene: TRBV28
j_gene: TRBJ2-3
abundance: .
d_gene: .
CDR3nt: TGTGCCAGCAGTTTGAGGGTCACAGATACGCAGTATTTT
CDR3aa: CASSLRVTDTQYF

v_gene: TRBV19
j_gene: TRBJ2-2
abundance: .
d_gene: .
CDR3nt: TGTGCCAGTAGTATGGCGGTAAACACCGGGGAGCTGTTTTTT
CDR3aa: CASSMAVNTGELFF

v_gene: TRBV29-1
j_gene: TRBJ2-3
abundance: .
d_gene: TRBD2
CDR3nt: TGCAGCGTAGGACTAGTCACAGATACGCAGTATTTT
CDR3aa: CSVGLVTDTQYF

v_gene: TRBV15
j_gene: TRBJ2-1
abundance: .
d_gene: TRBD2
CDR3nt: TGTGCCACCAGCCCACCCCTAGCGGGAGGCCCTCGAAATAATGAGCAGTTCTTC
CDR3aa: CATSPPLAGGPRNNEQFF